These T cell receptor beta chains were read from a single sample in a study of T cells in tumors after PD-1 blockade. Method: immunoSEQ multiplex PCR; TCRdb's copy keeps in-frame clones and lacks some. The table has about 59,000 clones, 80% seen once. The specimen was PBMCs, collected before anti-PD-1 treatment. Receptors originate from a human donor with basal cell carcinoma. Both conserved end residues are part of each CDR3. A D gene is named only where the DNA matches it firmly. Clone size is stated in some rows and not others, as once, few, many or a class when expanded.

d_call	j_call	clone_size	v_call	cdr3_nt	cdr3_aa
TRBD2	TRBJ2-7	once	TRBV4-2	TGTGCCAGCAGTCGGGGGGGGGACTACGAGCAGTACTTC	CASSRGGDYEQYF
.	TRBJ1-5	.	TRBV19	TGTGCCAGTAGTATGGGGCAGGGTGGTCCTCGCAATCAGCCCCAGCATTTT	CASSMGQGGPRNQPQHF
.	TRBJ2-5	.	TRBV5-4	TGTGCCAGCAGCTTGGGCAATAGGGAGACCCAGTACTTC	CASSLGNRETQYF
.	TRBJ2-5	.	TRBV3-1/TRBV3-2	TGTGCCAGCAGCCAGGACTGGCCTGCGTACCAAGAGACCCAGTACTTC	CASSQDWPAYQETQYF
.	TRBJ1-3	.	TRBV27	TGTGCCAGCAGTTTATCGAAGACATCCTCTGGAAACACCATATATTTT	CASSLSKTSSGNTIYF
.	TRBJ1-2	few	TRBV7-3	TGTGCCAGCAGCTCAATCGCCGGGAGACGGGATGGCTACACCTTC	CASSSIAGRRDGYTF
.	TRBJ2-6	.	TRBV20-1	TGCAGTGCTAGTCCGGCTGCAGTTTCTGGGGCCAACGTCCTGACTTTC	CSASPAAVSGANVLTF
.	TRBJ1-4	.	TRBV5-4	TGTGCCAGCAGCCCAGGGAGGACTAATGAAAAACTGTTTTTT	CASSPGRTNEKLFF
TRBD1	TRBJ1-1	once	TRBV18	TGTGCCAGCTCACCTTTACAGGGGGCGAACACTGAAGCTTTCTTT	CASSPLQGANTEAFF
TRBD1	TRBJ2-1	.	TRBV18	TGTGCCAGCTCACTCGGACAGGGAGGTGTTAATGAGCAGTTCTTC	CASSLGQGGVNEQFF
TRBD1	TRBJ1-2	.	TRBV6-5	TGTGCCAGCAGCCAGGGGGCGAATGGCTACACCTTC	CASSQGANGYTF
.	TRBJ1-5	.	TRBV18	TGTGCCAGCTCACCAGACAGCGCTAAGCCAAATCAGCCCCAGCATTTT	CASSPDSAKPNQPQHF
TRBD1	TRBJ2-7	medium-sized	TRBV7-9	TGTGCCAGCAGCTCCCACAGGGGCGAGCAGTACTTC	CASSSHRGEQYF
TRBD1	TRBJ2-7	.	TRBV5-1	TGCGCCAGCAGCTTGGCCAGGGGGAACATCGACGAGCAGTACTTC	CASSLARGNIDEQYF
.	TRBJ1-5	.	TRBV6-1	TGTGCCAGCAGTGAAGAGGCATACTATAGCAATCAGCCCCAGCATTTT	CASSEEAYYSNQPQHF
TRBD1	TRBJ2-1	.	TRBV2	TGTGCCAGCAGAGACAGGGTGAGGTTAAATGAGCAGTTCTTC	CASRDRVRLNEQFF
.	TRBJ1-1	few	TRBV3-1/TRBV3-2	TGTGCCAGCAGCCTTGGGGACACCCTGGGGGCTTTCTTT	CASSLGDTLGAFF
TRBD1	TRBJ2-7	.	TRBV19	TGTGCCAGTAGTATGGGACAGGGGGCATACGAGCAGTACTTC	CASSMGQGAYEQYF
.	TRBJ2-1	.	TRBV15	TGTGCCACCAGCAGACTGTCGGAACTAGCCGGTGAGCAGTTCTTC	CATSRLSELAGEQFF
TRBD2	TRBJ2-3	.	TRBV9	TGTGCCAGCAGCGTAGGTGCGGGGGGACTCTATACGCAGTATTTT	CASSVGAGGLYTQYF
.	TRBJ2-3	once	TRBV4-1	TGCGCCAGCAGCCAAGGCGGAGCCGGAGATACGCAGTATTTT	CASSQGGAGDTQYF
.	TRBJ1-3	.	TRBV2	TGTGCCAGCAGGCCTCTGGACTTTGGAAACACCATATATTTT	CASRPLDFGNTIYF
TRBD1	TRBJ2-5	.	TRBV7-8	TGTGCCAGCAGCGGGCCGGGACAGGGATTAACTGGCCAGACCCAGTACTTC	CASSGPGQGLTGQTQYF
TRBD1	TRBJ1-1	.	TRBV3-1/TRBV3-2	TGTGCCAGCAGCCAAGAAAAAGGGACAGCTAGAACTGAAGCTTTCTTT	CASSQEKGTARTEAFF
TRBD1	TRBJ2-5	many	TRBV7-2	TGTGCCAGCAGCTTAGCTCGGACAGGAAAAGAGACCCAGTACTTC	CASSLARTGKETQYF
.	TRBJ1-2	.	TRBV7-2	TGTGCCAGCAGTCCCACCGGGGGTAACTATGGCTACACCTTC	CASSPTGGNYGYTF
TRBD1	TRBJ2-2	.	TRBV30	TGTGCCTGGAGGGCCCGGACAGGGGCTGGGAACACCGGGGAGCTGTTTTTT	CAWRARTGAGNTGELFF
TRBD2	TRBJ2-6	.	TRBV19	TGTGCCAGTAGTTTTGGCGGGGGTTCTGGGGCCAACGTCCTGACTTTC	CASSFGGGSGANVLTF
.	TRBJ1-2	.	TRBV13	TGTGCCAGCAGCTTAGGCAGGGGTAAAGGCTACACCTTC	CASSLGRGKGYTF
TRBD2	TRBJ2-7	.	TRBV7-3	TGTGCCCCCCGAAGGAGCGGGGGGGCCTGTTGGTACGAGCAGTACTTC	CAPRRSGGACWYEQYF
TRBD2	TRBJ2-1	.	TRBV5-1	TGCGCCAGCAGCGCGACTAGCGGGGTTGGATTGAATGAGCAGTTCTTC	CASSATSGVGLNEQFF
TRBD1	TRBJ1-2	.	TRBV7-9	TGTGCCAGCAGACGGGGACAGGGGGTTAATGGCTACACCTTC	CASRRGQGVNGYTF
.	TRBJ1-4	.	TRBV18	TGTGCCAGCTCACAGGAGGGGGTAGGAGAAAAACTGTTTTTT	CASSQEGVGEKLFF
.	TRBJ1-1	.	TRBV5-4	TGTGCCAGCAGCTTGGTATACCGGGGGAACACTGAAGCTTTCTTT	CASSLVYRGNTEAFF
.	TRBJ1-1	few	TRBV18	TGTGCCAGCTCACCCCCCTCAGCGAACACTGAAGCTTTCTTT	CASSPPSANTEAFF
.	TRBJ2-7	few	TRBV6-5	TGTGCCAGCAGACTAACCACAGGACACTCCTACGAGCAGTACTTC	CASRLTTGHSYEQYF
.	TRBJ1-1	.	TRBV4-1	TGCGCCAGCAGCGACACAGAGAACACTGAAGCTTTCTTT	CASSDTENTEAFF
.	TRBJ1-2	.	TRBV14	TGTGCCAGCAGCACGGACAGTCTGACCCTTGGCTACACCTTC	CASSTDSLTLGYTF
.	TRBJ2-3	.	TRBV5-1	TGCGCCAGCAGTAGCGTGGGAGGTAGCACAGATACGCAGTATTTT	CASSSVGGSTDTQYF
.	TRBJ2-2	few	TRBV4-1	TGCGCCAGCAGCCGCAGCCCTAGGGGATTCGGGGAGCTGTTTTTT	CASSRSPRGFGELFF